The rows below give T cell receptor beta chains drawn from one sample of a study of shared clonotypes between healthy human individuals. The protocol was immunoSEQ multiplex PCR, while the TCRdb copy is restricted to in-frame clones and leaves out a portion. The table lists about 690,000 clones, around 90% of them singletons. Sequenced: memory CD8+ T cells from PBMCs. The receptors were gathered from a man between 18 and 29 years old in good health. Some clones in this sample may be carry-over from other donors' samples. The CDR3 runs from the conserved cysteine through the conserved F or W. Fields, in order: D gene, J gene, clone size, V gene, CDR3 protein, CDR3 DNA. D genes are given only for firm matches. Not every row has a clone size; where given, it reads once, few, many or a size class.

D: NA; J: TRBJ1-1; size: NA; V: TRBV12-5; CDR3: CASGLTPVPDLNTEAFF; DNA: TGTGCTAGTGGTTTGACCCCGGTCCCGGACTTGAACACTGAAGCTTTCTTT
D: TRBD2; J: TRBJ2-3; size: NA; V: TRBV4-2; CDR3: CASRGRETSTDTQYF; DNA: TGTGCCAGCAGGGGGCGGGAGACTAGCACAGATACGCAGTATTTT
D: TRBD1; J: TRBJ1-2; size: NA; V: TRBV28; CDR3: CASSPSGTGYGYTF; DNA: TGTGCCAGCAGCCCCTCGGGGACAGGCTATGGCTACACCTTC
D: TRBD2; J: TRBJ2-2; size: NA; V: TRBV4-3; CDR3: CASSQRLAERTGELFF; DNA: TGCGCCAGCAGCCAAAGACTAGCGGAGCGCACCGGGGAGCTGTTTTTT
D: NA; J: TRBJ2-2; size: NA; V: TRBV5-8; CDR3: CASALEGGYTGELFF; DNA: TGTGCCAGCGCTTTAGAGGGGGGATACACCGGGGAGCTGTTTTTT
D: NA; J: TRBJ2-2; size: NA; V: TRBV6-6; CDR3: CASSWDANTGELFF; DNA: TGTGCCAGCAGTTGGGACGCAAACACCGGGGAGCTGTTTTTT
D: NA; J: TRBJ2-7; size: NA; V: TRBV28; CDR3: CASGGPRDYEQYF; DNA: TGTGCCAGCGGGGGACCTCGGGACTACGAGCAGTACTTC
D: NA; J: TRBJ2-5; size: NA; V: TRBV7-6; CDR3: CASSLDETQYF; DNA: TGTGCCAGCAGCTTAGATGAGACCCAGTACTTC
D: NA; J: TRBJ2-3; size: once; V: TRBV14; CDR3: CASSHVGTFYSSTDTQYF; DNA: TGTGCCAGCAGCCATGTCGGGACCTTCTACTCTAGCACAGATACGCAGTATTTT
D: NA; J: TRBJ2-7; size: NA; V: TRBV19; CDR3: CASSTTGWNEQYF; DNA: TGTGCCAGTAGTACAACGGGTTGGAACGAGCAGTACTTC
D: NA; J: TRBJ2-3; size: NA; V: TRBV4-1; CDR3: CASSLLTKPTTDTQYF; DNA: TGCGCCAGCAGCCTCTTGACGAAGCCGACCACAGATACGCAGTATTTT
D: TRBD1; J: TRBJ2-7; size: NA; V: TRBV4-2; CDR3: CASSPTGGVLYEQYF; DNA: TGTGCCAGCAGCCCTACAGGGGGTGTTTTGTACGAGCAGTACTTC
D: TRBD1; J: TRBJ2-7; size: NA; V: TRBV18; CDR3: CASSLDRALGEQYF; DNA: TGTGCCAGCTCACTGGACAGGGCTCTGGGGGAGCAGTACTTC
D: TRBD1; J: TRBJ2-7; size: NA; V: TRBV27; CDR3: CASSLVTGAYEQYF; DNA: TGTGCCAGCAGTTTGGTGACAGGGGCCTACGAGCAGTACTTC
D: NA; J: TRBJ2-1; size: NA; V: TRBV7-9; CDR3: CASSPILAISNNEQFF; DNA: TGTGCCAGCAGCCCTATCCTAGCAATCTCGAACAATGAGCAGTTCTTC
D: NA; J: TRBJ1-5; size: NA; V: TRBV7-9; CDR3: CASSSLGVPQHF; DNA: TGTGCCAGCAGCTCCTTAGGGGTCCCCCAGCATTTT
D: NA; J: TRBJ2-7; size: once; V: TRBV7-2; CDR3: CASSLGVAGYEQYF; DNA: TGTGCCAGCAGCTTGGGGGTGGCAGGATACGAGCAGTACTTC
D: TRBD1; J: TRBJ1-1; size: NA; V: TRBV4-3; CDR3: CASSQLDRGSEAFF; DNA: TGCGCCAGCAGCCAATTGGACAGGGGTTCTGAAGCTTTCTTT
D: NA; J: TRBJ1-4; size: NA; V: TRBV9; CDR3: CASTPSTSPGELFF; DNA: TGTGCCAGCACCCCCAGCACGTCCCCAGGGGAACTGTTTTTT
D: NA; J: TRBJ2-3; size: NA; V: TRBV30; CDR3: CAWRSGARTDTQYF; DNA: TGTGCCTGGAGGTCCGGGGCCCGCACAGATACGCAGTATTTT
D: NA; J: TRBJ2-1; size: NA; V: TRBV19; CDR3: CASSIMGSSYNEQFF; DNA: TGTGCCAGTAGTATTATGGGCAGCTCCTACAATGAGCAGTTCTTC
D: TRBD1; J: TRBJ2-7; size: NA; V: TRBV15; CDR3: CAIPGQGRTRGCYEQYF; DNA: TGTGCCATACCTGGACAGGGGCGGACCAGAGGATGCTACGAGCAGTACTTC
D: NA; J: TRBJ2-7; size: once; V: TRBV7-9; CDR3: CASSLALQPLTYEQYF; DNA: TGTGCCAGCAGCTTAGCGTTACAGCCCCTTACCTACGAGCAGTACTTC
D: NA; J: TRBJ1-1; size: NA; V: TRBV14; CDR3: CASSQVGARYEAFF; DNA: TGTGCCAGCAGCCAAGTAGGGGCCCGCTATGAAGCTTTCTTT
D: NA; J: TRBJ2-4; size: NA; V: TRBV27; CDR3: CASSLSVNSNIQYF; DNA: TGTGCCAGCAGTTTATCGGTAAATTCAAACATTCAGTACTTC
D: TRBD1; J: TRBJ1-2; size: NA; V: TRBV6-5; CDR3: CASSLRTGSNYGYTF; DNA: TGTGCCAGCAGTTTACGGACAGGGTCTAACTATGGCTACACCTTC
D: TRBD2; J: TRBJ2-4; size: once; V: TRBV11-2; CDR3: CASSFPRGGVEGKNIQYF; DNA: TGTGCCAGCAGTTTTCCCCGGGGGGGCGTCGAGGGCAAAAACATTCAGTACTTC
D: NA; J: TRBJ1-1; size: NA; V: TRBV6-5; CDR3: CASSYVGHTEAFF; DNA: TGTGCCAGCAGTTACGTGGGGCACACTGAAGCTTTCTTT
D: NA; J: TRBJ2-7; size: NA; V: TRBV5-4; CDR3: CASSWGRTDTEQYF; DNA: TGTGCCAGCAGCTGGGGACGGACTGACACAGAGCAGTACTTC
D: NA; J: TRBJ2-7; size: NA; V: TRBV2; CDR3: CASSPGAGASYEQYF; DNA: TGTGCCAGCAGCCCCGGGGCAGGGGCATCCTACGAGCAGTACTTC
D: NA; J: TRBJ2-7; size: NA; V: TRBV9; CDR3: CASSVRGSREQYF; DNA: TGTGCCAGCAGCGTACGAGGTAGCCGCGAGCAGTACTTC
D: NA; J: TRBJ2-1; size: once; V: TRBV2; CDR3: CASNVAERSYNEQFF; DNA: TGTGCCAGCAACGTAGCGGAGCGCTCCTACAATGAGCAGTTCTTC